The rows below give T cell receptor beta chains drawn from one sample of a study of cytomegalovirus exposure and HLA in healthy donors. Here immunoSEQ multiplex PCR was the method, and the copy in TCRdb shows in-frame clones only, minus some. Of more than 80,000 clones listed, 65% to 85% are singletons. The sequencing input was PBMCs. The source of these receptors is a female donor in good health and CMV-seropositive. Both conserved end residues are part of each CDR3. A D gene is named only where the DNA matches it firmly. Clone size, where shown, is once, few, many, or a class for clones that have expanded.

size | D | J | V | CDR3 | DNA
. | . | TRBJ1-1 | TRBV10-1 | CASSESEDTEAFF | TGCGCCAGCAGTGAGTCGGAGGACACTGAAGCTTTCTTT
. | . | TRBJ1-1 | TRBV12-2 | CASRSHPTKTEAFF | TGTGCAAGTCGCTCACACCCGACAAAGACTGAAGCTTTCTTT
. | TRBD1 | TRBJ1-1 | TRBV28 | CASSLWTGRSSEAFF | TGTGCCAGCAGTCTGTGGACAGGCCGCAGCTCTGAAGCTTTCTTT
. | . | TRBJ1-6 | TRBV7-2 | CASSPRTVVFNSPLHF | TGTGCCAGCAGCCCACGGACAGTTGTGTTTAATTCACCCCTCCACTTT
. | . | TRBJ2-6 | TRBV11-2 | CASSFEQGSGANVLTF | TGTGCCAGCAGCTTCGAACAGGGCTCCGGGGCCAACGTCCTGACTTTC
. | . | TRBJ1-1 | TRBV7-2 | CASSLRTSNTEAFF | TGTGCCAGCAGCTTGCGAACGTCGAACACTGAAGCTTTCTTT
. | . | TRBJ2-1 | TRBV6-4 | CASSDGSQEMNEQFF | TGTGCCAGCAGTGACGGTTCCCAGGAAATGAATGAGCAGTTCTTC
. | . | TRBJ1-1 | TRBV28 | CASRALGGMNTEAFF | TGTGCCAGCAGGGCTCTGGGAGGTATGAACACTGAAGCTTTCTTT
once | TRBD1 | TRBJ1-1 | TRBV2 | CASNLRDRDTEAFF | TGTGCCAGCAACCTCCGGGACAGAGACACTGAAGCTTTCTTT
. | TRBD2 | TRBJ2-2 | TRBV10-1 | CASSVRRGGSTGELFF | TGCGCCAGCAGTGTGAGGCGGGGGGGCTCCACCGGGGAGCTGTTTTTT
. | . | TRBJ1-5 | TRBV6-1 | CASSEQGRGNQPQHF | TGTGCCAGCAGTGAACAGGGTCGGGGCAATCAGCCCCAGCATTTT
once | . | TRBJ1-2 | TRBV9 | CASSPRTTSMVDTF | TGTGCCAGCAGCCCCCGGACAACCTCTATGGTTGACACCTTC
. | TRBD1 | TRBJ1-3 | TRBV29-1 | CSGETGGSGNTIYF | TGCAGCGGCGAGACAGGGGGCTCTGGAAACACCATATATTTT
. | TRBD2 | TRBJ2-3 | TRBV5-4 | CASSLELAGPPTDTQYF | TGTGCCAGCAGCTTGGAACTAGCGGGGCCTCCCACAGATACGCAGTATTTT
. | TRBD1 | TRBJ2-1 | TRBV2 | CASRKTGGPYNEQFF | TGTGCCAGCAGAAAAACAGGGGGGCCCTACAATGAGCAGTTCTTC
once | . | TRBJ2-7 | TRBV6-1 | CASSDGGPYDEQYF | TGTGCCAGCAGTGATGGCGGTCCCTACGACGAGCAGTACTTC
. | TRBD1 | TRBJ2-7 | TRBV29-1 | CSVLGQGEQYF | TGCAGCGTCCTGGGACAGGGAGAGCAGTACTTC
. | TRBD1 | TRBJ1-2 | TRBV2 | CASSGTGGRNYGYTF | TGTGCCAGCAGTGGGACAGGGGGAAGGAACTATGGCTACACCTTC
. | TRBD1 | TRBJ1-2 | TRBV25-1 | CASSVGQGSWGYTF | TGTGCCAGCAGTGTCGGACAGGGATCGTGGGGCTACACCTTC
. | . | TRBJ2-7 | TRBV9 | CASSVGTRAVGEQYF | TGTGCCAGCAGCGTCGGGACAAGGGCGGTGGGTGAGCAGTACTTC
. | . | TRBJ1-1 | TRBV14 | CASSQGPWNTEAFF | TGTGCCAGCAGCCAGGGCCCCTGGAACACTGAAGCTTTCTTT
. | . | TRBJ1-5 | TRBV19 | CASSIGGNQPQHF | TGTGCCAGTAGTATCGGGGGGAATCAGCCCCAGCATTTT
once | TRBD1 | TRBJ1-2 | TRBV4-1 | CASSHMTGEFYGYTF | TGCGCCAGCAGCCACATGACAGGGGAATTCTATGGCTACACCTTC
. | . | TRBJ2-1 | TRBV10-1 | CASSPSGHLISRSYNEQFF | TGCGCCAGCAGCCCCTCGGGACACCTAATTTCCCGCTCCTACAATGAGCAGTTCTTC
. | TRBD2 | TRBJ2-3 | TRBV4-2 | CASSPRTSGEVDTQYF | TGTGCCAGCAGCCCTCGGACTAGCGGGGAGGTAGATACGCAGTATTTT
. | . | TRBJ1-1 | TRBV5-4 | CASSFFPGSTEAFF | TGTGCCAGCAGCTTTTTCCCAGGGTCCACTGAAGCTTTCTTT
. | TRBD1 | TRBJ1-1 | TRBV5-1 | CASSLTGTGTEAFF | TGCGCCAGCAGCTTGACCGGGACAGGGACTGAAGCTTTCTTT
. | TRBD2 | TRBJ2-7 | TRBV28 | CASSFRGGLYEQYF | TGTGCCAGCAGTTTTCGGGGGGGCCTCTACGAGCAGTACTTC
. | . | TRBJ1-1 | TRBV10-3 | CAISEEGHGNTEAFF | TGTGCCATCAGTGAGGAGGGACACGGGAATACTGAAGCTTTCTTT
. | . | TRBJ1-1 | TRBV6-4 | CASSEAENTEAFF | TGTGCCAGCAGTGAGGCAGAGAACACTGAAGCTTTCTTT
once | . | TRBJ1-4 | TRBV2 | CASRSRREEKLFF | TGTGCCAGCAGGTCCCGCCGGGAGGAAAAACTGTTTTTT
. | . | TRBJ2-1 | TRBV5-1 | CASGYDRSSYNEQFF | TGCGCCAGCGGATACGACAGGAGCTCCTACAATGAGCAGTTCTTC
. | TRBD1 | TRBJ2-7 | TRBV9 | CASSNGTAIYEQYF | TGTGCCAGCAGCAACGGGACAGCTATCTACGAGCAGTACTTC
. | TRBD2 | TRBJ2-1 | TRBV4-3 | CASSQDRLAGGYNEQFF | TGCGCCAGCAGCCAAGATAGACTAGCGGGAGGATACAATGAGCAGTTCTTC
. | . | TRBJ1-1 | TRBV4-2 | CASSQDGWVMNTEAFF | TGTGCCAGCAGCCAAGACGGGTGGGTTATGAACACTGAAGCTTTCTTT
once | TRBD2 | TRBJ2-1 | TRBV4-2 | CASSQDLRLRRGADSYEQFF | TGTGCCAGCAGCCAAGATTTAAGATTACGGCGGGGGGCTGATAGCTATGAGCAGTTCTTC
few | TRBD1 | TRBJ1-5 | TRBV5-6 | CASSLGPGGREASQPQHF | TGTGCCAGCAGCTTGGGGCCAGGGGGGCGCGAAGCAAGTCAGCCCCAGCATTTT
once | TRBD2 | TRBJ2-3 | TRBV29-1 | CSARSGGALGTDTQYF | TGCAGCGCAAGGAGCGGGGGAGCTCTGGGCACAGATACGCAGTATTTT
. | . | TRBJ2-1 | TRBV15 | CATSRSLEYNEQFF | TGTGCCACCAGCAGATCTCTAGAATACAATGAGCAGTTCTTC